A selection of T cell receptor beta chains follows, all from one sample in a study of HIV-infected children after antiretroviral therapy interruption. In TCRdb, the 3' RACE reads were re-called with MiXCR into one record per CDR3 protein. The table lists about 46,000 distinct CDR3 sequences, approximately 4.3% of them singletons. The specimen comprised CD45RA+ CD4+ T cells from PBMCs, pooled from several time points, sampled from a donor given antiretroviral therapy, either interrupted or continuous. All receptors come from a pool of human donors with HIV. Each CDR3 is given with its conserved first and last residue. The order of the fields is D gene, V gene, J gene, clone size, CDR3 protein, CDR3 DNA. A D gene is named only where the DNA matches it firmly. Where a row states a size, it is once, few, many or the class of an expanded clone; other rows omit it.

d_call: .; v_call: TRBV12-3/TRBV12-4; j_call: TRBJ1-2; clone_size: .; cdr3_aa: CASSLEGVVNYGYTF; cdr3_nt: TGTGCCAGCAGTTTAGAGGGGGTTGTTAACTATGGCTACACCTTC
d_call: TRBD2; v_call: TRBV27; j_call: TRBJ2-3; clone_size: .; cdr3_aa: CASSFDSGGYTDTQYF; cdr3_nt: TGTGCCAGCAGTTTTGATAGCGGGGGGTACACAGATACGCAGTATTTT
d_call: .; v_call: TRBV14; j_call: TRBJ1-3; clone_size: .; cdr3_aa: CASSQDSTGNTIYF; cdr3_nt: TGTGCCAGCAGCCAGGATTCCACTGGAAACACCATATATTTT
d_call: .; v_call: TRBV5-1; j_call: TRBJ2-7; clone_size: many; cdr3_aa: CASSLSDSTFSRRTYEQYF; cdr3_nt: TGCGCCAGCAGCTTGTCTGACAGTACTTTCTCAAGGAGGACCTACGAGCAGTACTTC
d_call: .; v_call: TRBV5-8; j_call: TRBJ1-1; clone_size: many; cdr3_aa: CASSFGFGEAFF; cdr3_nt: TGTGCCAGCAGCTTTGGCTTCGGTGAAGCTTTCTTT
d_call: .; v_call: TRBV6-1; j_call: TRBJ1-1; clone_size: many; cdr3_aa: CASSAGLEGTEAFF; cdr3_nt: TGTGCCAGCAGTGCGGGACTGGAGGGCACTGAAGCTTTCTTT
d_call: .; v_call: TRBV5-1; j_call: TRBJ2-5; clone_size: many; cdr3_aa: CASSLVTGAFQETQYF; cdr3_nt: TGCGCCAGCAGCTTGGTGACAGGAGCCTTCCAAGAGACCCAGTACTTC
d_call: TRBD1; v_call: TRBV12-5; j_call: TRBJ2-7; clone_size: many; cdr3_aa: CASGLVQRGIRDRDTYEQYF; cdr3_nt: TGTGCTAGTGGTTTGGTTCAACGAGGGATTCGGGACAGAGACACCTACGAGCAGTACTTC
d_call: .; v_call: TRBV7-3; j_call: TRBJ2-5; clone_size: medium-sized; cdr3_aa: CASSLGTTEGETQYF; cdr3_nt: TGTGCCAGCAGCTTGGGTACGACTGAAGGAGAGACCCAGTACTTC
d_call: .; v_call: TRBV18; j_call: TRBJ1-4; clone_size: few; cdr3_aa: CASSPGGAGNEKLFF; cdr3_nt: TGTGCCAGCTCACCGGGAGGGGCCGGTAATGAAAAACTGTTTTTT
d_call: .; v_call: TRBV2; j_call: TRBJ1-5; clone_size: many; cdr3_aa: CASSAGVQPQHF; cdr3_nt: TGTGCCAGCAGTGCAGGGGTTCAGCCCCAGCATTTT
d_call: .; v_call: TRBV6-2/TRBV6-3; j_call: TRBJ2-2; clone_size: many; cdr3_aa: CASRGPVGELFF; cdr3_nt: TGTGCCAGCAGGGGACCCGTCGGGGAGCTGTTTTTT
d_call: .; v_call: TRBV21-1; j_call: TRBJ2-7; clone_size: .; cdr3_aa: CASSKKGIEGHEQYF; cdr3_nt: TGTGCCAGCAGCAAAAAAGGGATAGAGGGCCACGAGCAGTACTTC
d_call: .; v_call: TRBV18; j_call: TRBJ1-3; clone_size: many; cdr3_aa: CASSPFDSNSGNTIYF; cdr3_nt: TGTGCCAGCTCACCATTCGACTCCAACTCTGGAAACACCATATATTTT
d_call: .; v_call: TRBV7-2; j_call: TRBJ1-1; clone_size: many; cdr3_aa: CASSTLLSFMNTEAFF; cdr3_nt: TGTGCCAGCAGCACTCTCCTCTCCTTCATGAACACTGAAGCTTTCTTT
d_call: .; v_call: TRBV5-1; j_call: TRBJ2-7; clone_size: few; cdr3_aa: CASSLQGEYEQYF; cdr3_nt: TGCGCCAGCAGCTTGCAGGGAGAGTACGAGCAGTACTTC
d_call: .; v_call: TRBV12-3/TRBV12-4; j_call: TRBJ2-3; clone_size: many; cdr3_aa: CASSLVLPTDTQYF; cdr3_nt: TGTGCCAGCAGTTTAGTACTCCCCACAGATACGCAGTATTTT
d_call: TRBD1; v_call: TRBV7-9; j_call: TRBJ2-7; clone_size: many; cdr3_aa: CASNTGTGASEQYF; cdr3_nt: TGTGCCAGCAACACCGGGACAGGGGCTTCCGAGCAGTACTTC
d_call: .; v_call: TRBV6-1; j_call: TRBJ2-1; clone_size: many; cdr3_aa: CASRPLTGEVGNEQFF; cdr3_nt: TGTGCCAGCAGGCCTCTAACGGGGGAGGTAGGGAATGAGCAGTTCTTC
d_call: .; v_call: TRBV20-1; j_call: TRBJ1-1; clone_size: .; cdr3_aa: CSARGSGWAFF; cdr3_nt: TGCAGTGCTAGAGGTTCAGGGTGGGCTTTCTTT
d_call: TRBD1; v_call: TRBV10-3; j_call: TRBJ1-4; clone_size: many; cdr3_aa: CAISGTGPTNEKLFF; cdr3_nt: TGTGCCATCAGTGGGACAGGTCCAACTAATGAAAAACTGTTTTTT
d_call: TRBD2; v_call: TRBV7-2; j_call: TRBJ2-3; clone_size: many; cdr3_aa: CASSLGLAADTQYF; cdr3_nt: TGTGCCAGCAGCTTAGGACTAGCTGCAGATACGCAGTATTTT
d_call: .; v_call: TRBV11-2; j_call: TRBJ2-3; clone_size: many; cdr3_aa: CASGVHQGTEDTQYF; cdr3_nt: TGTGCCAGCGGGGTACACCAAGGGACCGAGGATACGCAGTATTTT
d_call: .; v_call: TRBV6-5; j_call: TRBJ1-5; clone_size: many; cdr3_aa: CASSTYGKGDQPQHF; cdr3_nt: TGTGCCAGCAGTACCTACGGGAAGGGGGATCAGCCCCAGCATTTT
d_call: .; v_call: TRBV5-5; j_call: TRBJ2-5; clone_size: many; cdr3_aa: CASSLYGEETQYF; cdr3_nt: TGTGCCAGCAGCTTGTATGGGGAAGAGACCCAGTACTTC
d_call: TRBD1; v_call: TRBV28; j_call: TRBJ1-1; clone_size: many; cdr3_aa: CASSFGDRGSEAFF; cdr3_nt: TGTGCCAGCAGTTTTGGGGACAGGGGCTCTGAAGCTTTCTTT
d_call: .; v_call: TRBV3-1; j_call: TRBJ2-7; clone_size: .; cdr3_aa: CASSLGTGDEQYF; cdr3_nt: TGTGCCAGCAGCCTGGGGACCGGGGACGAGCAGTACTTC
d_call: .; v_call: TRBV14; j_call: TRBJ2-1; clone_size: many; cdr3_aa: CASSHDRYNEQFF; cdr3_nt: TGTGCCAGCAGCCACGACCGATACAATGAGCAGTTCTTC
d_call: .; v_call: TRBV30; j_call: TRBJ2-1; clone_size: few; cdr3_aa: CAWTVGPYNEQFF; cdr3_nt: TGTGCCTGGACGGTAGGGCCCTACAATGAGCAGTTCTTC
d_call: TRBD1; v_call: TRBV7-8; j_call: TRBJ2-2; clone_size: .; cdr3_aa: CASTATGQTNTGELFF; cdr3_nt: TGTGCCAGCACCGCCACGGGACAGACAAACACCGGGGAGCTGTTTTTT
d_call: .; v_call: TRBV12-3/TRBV12-4; j_call: TRBJ1-5; clone_size: .; cdr3_aa: CASSLQWGQPQHF; cdr3_nt: TGTGCCAGCAGTCTCCAGTGGGGCCAGCCCCAGCATTTT
d_call: TRBD1; v_call: TRBV12-3/TRBV12-4; j_call: TRBJ2-1; clone_size: few; cdr3_aa: CASNSGTGFYYDNEQFF; cdr3_nt: TGTGCCAGCAATTCCGGGACAGGGTTCTATTATGACAATGAGCAGTTCTTC
d_call: TRBD1; v_call: TRBV4-1; j_call: TRBJ1-2; clone_size: .; cdr3_aa: CASSLWDRTGYTF; cdr3_nt: TGCGCCAGCAGCTTGTGGGACAGAACTGGCTACACCTTC
d_call: .; v_call: TRBV27; j_call: TRBJ1-5; clone_size: .; cdr3_aa: CASSLGRNQPQHF; cdr3_nt: TGTGCCAGCAGTTTAGGGCGGAATCAGCCCCAGCATTTT
d_call: TRBD1; v_call: TRBV29-1; j_call: TRBJ2-3; clone_size: .; cdr3_aa: CSGGGQGNLPQYF; cdr3_nt: TGCAGCGGTGGGGGACAGGGGAATCTGCCGCAGTATTTT
d_call: .; v_call: TRBV20-1; j_call: TRBJ2-5; clone_size: many; cdr3_aa: CSARVDVQETQYF; cdr3_nt: TGCAGTGCTAGAGTGGACGTTCAAGAGACCCAGTACTTC
d_call: TRBD1; v_call: TRBV2; j_call: TRBJ1-1; clone_size: many; cdr3_aa: CASSDGRGPGTEAFF; cdr3_nt: TGTGCCAGCAGTGATGGCAGGGGGCCGGGCACTGAAGCTTTCTTT
d_call: TRBD1; v_call: TRBV11-1; j_call: TRBJ1-2; clone_size: .; cdr3_aa: CASSLEQGVDGYTF; cdr3_nt: TGTGCCAGCAGTCTCGAGCAGGGGGTAGATGGCTACACCTTC
d_call: TRBD1; v_call: TRBV11-3; j_call: TRBJ2-7; clone_size: many; cdr3_aa: CASRARGQGAHEQYF; cdr3_nt: TGTGCCAGCAGAGCCCGAGGACAGGGGGCGCACGAGCAGTACTTC
d_call: TRBD1; v_call: TRBV5-1; j_call: TRBJ2-7; clone_size: many; cdr3_aa: CASSISTGETYEQYF; cdr3_nt: TGCGCCAGCAGCATATCCACAGGGGAAACCTACGAGCAGTACTTC
d_call: .; v_call: TRBV7-2; j_call: TRBJ2-5; clone_size: many; cdr3_aa: CASSLQTGPGHF; cdr3_nt: TGTGCCAGCAGCTTACAGACAGGCCCGGGCCACTTC
d_call: .; v_call: TRBV3-1; j_call: TRBJ2-3; clone_size: many; cdr3_aa: CASSPPHGGATDTQYF; cdr3_nt: TGTGCCAGCAGCCCCCCCCATGGCGGGGCCACAGATACGCAGTATTTT
d_call: .; v_call: TRBV6-1; j_call: TRBJ1-4; clone_size: many; cdr3_aa: CASSEGQPGKLFF; cdr3_nt: TGTGCCAGCAGTGAAGGACAGCCAGGAAAACTGTTTTTT